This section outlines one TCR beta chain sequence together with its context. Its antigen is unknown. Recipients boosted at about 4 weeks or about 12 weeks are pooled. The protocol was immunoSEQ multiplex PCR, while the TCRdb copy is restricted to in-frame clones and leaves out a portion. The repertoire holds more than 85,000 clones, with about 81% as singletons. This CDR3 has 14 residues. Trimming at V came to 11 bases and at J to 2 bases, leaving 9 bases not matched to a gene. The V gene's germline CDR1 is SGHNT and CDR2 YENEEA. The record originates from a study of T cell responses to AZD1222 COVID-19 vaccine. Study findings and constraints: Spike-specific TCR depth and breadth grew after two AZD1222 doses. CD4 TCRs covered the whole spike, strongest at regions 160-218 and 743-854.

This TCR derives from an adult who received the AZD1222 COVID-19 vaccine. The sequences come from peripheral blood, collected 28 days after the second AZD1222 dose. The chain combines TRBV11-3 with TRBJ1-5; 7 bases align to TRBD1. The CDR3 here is CAPEGDRGNQPQHF. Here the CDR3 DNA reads TGTGCCCCCGAGGGAGACAGGGGCAATCAGCCCCAGCATTTT.